The 17 T cell receptor beta chains given below trace back to one sample, sequenced in a study of blood T cells in healthy people across ages. Sample-barcoded 5' priming and a J-beta primer mix drove a second PCR of about 7 to 11 cycles. One entry per CDR3 protein results from TCRdb running MiXCR on the 5' RACE reads. The sample lists around 1,800,000 distinct CDR3 sequences, more than 35% occurring once. The sequenced sample consisted of blood. The receptors come from a human donor in good health.

The chain combines TRBV5-1 with TRBJ1-5; the D is unclear. The V gene lost 4 bases and the J gene lost 4 bases, with 15 bases spanning the gap. Germline values: CDR1 SGHRS, CDR2 YFSETQ. The CDR3 sequence is 15 residues long. The CDR3 DNA is TGCGCCAGCAGCATATCGGGCTCCCAGAATCAGCCCCAGCATTTT. Its protein is CASSISGSQNQPQHF. Variable domain in full (rest from reference TRBV5-1 and TRBJ1-5): KAGVTQTPRYLIKTRGQQVTLSCSPISGHRSVSWYQQTPGQGLQFLFEYFSETQRNKGNFPGRFSGRQFSNSRSEMNVSTLELGDSALYLCASSISGSQNQPQHFGDGTRLSIL.

The chain employs TRBV6-1 and TRBJ2-3; the match to TRBD2 covers 7 bases. This CDR3 is built from 16 residues. The V gene's germline CDR1 is MNHNS and CDR2 SASEGT. The ends lost 3 bases at V and 2 bases at J; junction bases unmatched: 8. This chain's CDR3 is CASSERLSGYTDTQYF. As DNA, the CDR3 is TGTGCCAGCAGTGAGCGTCTTAGCGGGTACACAGATACGCAGTATTTT.

V is TRBV2 and J is TRBJ2-1; D is unclear. The CDR3 runs to 13 residues. Germline V CDR1 and CDR2: SNHLY, FYNNEI. V was cut by 2 bases and J by 10 bases, with 12 bases left in between. The CDR3 here is CASSEPPLREQFF. DNA of the CDR3: TGTGCCAGCAGTGAACCCCCTCTGAGGGAGCAGTTCTTC.

The chain joins TRBV4-2 to TRBJ1-5; maybe TRBD1 (5 bases). Germline values: CDR1 LGHNA, CDR2 YNFKEQ. Trimming took 1 base from V and 2 from J, leaving 9 bases between them. The CDR3 sequence is 15 residues long. The CDR3 DNA sequence: TGTGCCAGCAGCCAAGGGGGGAGGGGCAATCAGCCCCAGCATTTT. It yields the protein CASSQGGRGNQPQHF.

The rearrangement uses TRBV6-5 and TRBJ1-4; no reliable D call. Germline assignment: CDR1 MNHEY and CDR2 SVGAGI. V gave up 2 bases and J gave up 8 bases, with 12 bases separating them. This CDR3 has 14 amino acids. The CDR3 protein is CASSYGVFGEKLFF. DNA for the CDR3: TGTGCCAGCAGTTACGGGGTTTTTGGCGAAAAACTGTTTTTT.

The chain combines TRBV11-2 with TRBJ2-2; 8 nucleotides match TRBD2. This CDR3 has 16 amino acids. Germline V gene lookup returns CDR1 SGHAT and CDR2 FQNNGV. V lost 5 bases and J lost 6; bases outside the gene matches: 11. The CDR3 DNA reads as TGTGCCAGCAGCCCCCTGGTAGCGGGGAATGCCGGGGAGCTGTTTTTT. Its protein product is CASSPLVAGNAGELFF.

The V and J genes are TRBV2 and TRBJ2-3; tentatively, D is TRBD1 (5 bases). The CDR3 consists of 11 residues. Looked up from germline, CDR1 is SNHLY and CDR2 is FYNNEI. V was pared by 8 bases and J by 5 bases, with 8 bases between. The CDR3 DNA reads as TGTGCCAGCTTAAGGGGAGATACGCAGTATTTT. This gives the protein CASLRGDTQYF.

Turning to this clonotype: At one end the junction does not follow the germline gene, possibly because of a read error. The chain carries TRBV7-9 and TRBJ2-4; 10 bases are shared with TRBD1. The DNA end is a closer match to TRBJ2-7, so the J assignment may be wrong. The length of the CDR3 is 15 residues. Germline V gene data show CDR1 as SEHNR and CDR2 as FQNEAQ (reference sequence). The CDR3 here is CDSSVRDRGSYEQYF. The DNA for the CDR3 is TGTGACAGCAGCGTCCGGGACAGGGGATCCTACGAGCAGTACTTC.

The chain uses TRBV6-2 or TRBV6-3 and TRBJ2-3; the match to TRBD1 covers 7 bases. After removal of 7 bases from V and 2 bases from J, the junction contained 9 bases not matched to a gene. From germline, CDR1 is MNHEY and CDR2 SVGEGT. The CDR3 sequence is 15 residues long. The CDR3: CASNDRDSHTDTQYF. CDR3 nucleotide sequence: TGTGCCAGCAACGACCGGGACAGCCACACAGATACGCAGTATTTT.

The table lists this clonotype with a few counts. The CDR3 is CASTETDATNEKLFF. The CDR3 nucleotides read TGTGCCAGCACGGAGACGGATGCAACTAATGAAAAACTGTTTTTT. V gene TRBV6-1 combines with J gene TRBJ1-4; no clear D gene. The CDR3 runs 15 residues. Trimming cost V 7 bases and J 0 bases, with 12 bases left between them. Germline V gene lookup returns CDR1 MNHNS and CDR2 SASEGT.

With respect to this clonotype: With a much larger clone just one base away, this may be a read error. The rearrangement links TRBV7-9 to TRBJ2-1; a possible D gene is TRBD2 (6 bases). This CDR3 contains 14 residues. In germline, CDR1 is SEHNR, CDR2 FQNEAQ (reference sequence). V lost 6 bases and J lost 7, with 16 bases in between. This CDR3 reads CASSAGLTVNEQFF. Here the CDR3 DNA reads TGTGCCAGCAGTGCTGGACTAACCGTGAATGAGCAGTTCTTC.

This clonotype turned up a few times. The chain combines TRBV6-6 with TRBJ2-7; 8 bases agree with TRBD2. The ends lost 5 bases at V and 0 bases at J; junction bases unmatched: 3. CDR1 and CDR2 (germline): MNHNY, SVGAGI (reference sequence). The CDR3 is 14 residues long. The CDR3, as DNA: TGTGCCAGCAGTGGGACTAGGGCCTCCTACGAGCAGTACTTC. Protein product: CASSGTRASYEQYF.

The chain carries TRBV7-8 and TRBJ2-7; 9 bases agree with TRBD2. The germline V gene has CDR1 SGHVS and CDR2 FQNEAQ. With V trimmed by 4 bases and J by 3 bases, 10 bases remained unmatched. The CDR3 contains 16 residues. CDR3 in amino acids: CASSYQAGTSFYEQYF. The CDR3 DNA sequence: TGTGCCAGCAGCTACCAGGCCGGGACTAGCTTCTACGAGCAGTACTTC.

As for this clonotype: One end of the junction varies from germline; a read error may be responsible. V is TRBV12-5 and J is TRBJ1-5; a possible D gene is TRBD1 (5 bases). Germline V CDR1 and CDR2: LGHNT, FRNRAP. There are 15 residues in the CDR3. The CDR3 sequence: CASGLGGFSNQPQHF. The CDR3 DNA reads as TGTGCTAGTGGACTGGGGGGATTCAGCAACCAGCCCCAGCATTTT.

This clonotype was seen more than once but under ten times. Being one base from a much bigger clone, this may be a read error. The chain is built from TRBV20-1 and TRBJ2-7; 8 positions agree with TRBD1. Germline values: CDR1 DFQATT, CDR2 SNEGSKA (reference sequence). This CDR3 comprises 14 residues. Trimming removed 8 bases from V and 0 bases from J; junction bases left unmatched: 9. CDR3 sequence reads: CSTSGQGLSYEQYF. In DNA, the CDR3 is TGCAGTACTTCCGGACAGGGCCTCTCCTACGAGCAGTACTTC.

This clonotype was recorded only once. The genes are TRBV28 and TRBJ2-2, with 10 bases identical to TRBD2. This CDR3 is 19 amino acids long. Trimming took 4 bases from V and 0 from J; bases not matched to a gene: 11. Germline loops: CDR1 MDHEN, CDR2 SYDVKM. For the CDR3, the DNA is TGTGCCAGCAGTTCCCCCGGTGTTAGCGGGGGGACGAACACCGGGGAGCTGTTTTTT. It codes for CASSSPGVSGGTNTGELFF. Looking up the rest from reference TRBV28 and TRBJ2-2 gives the full variable domain: DVKVTQSSRYLVKRTGEKVFLECVQDMDHENMFWYRQDPGLGLRLIYFSYDVKMKEKGDIPEGYSVSREKKERFSLILESASTNQTSMYLCASSSPGVSGGTNTGELFFGEGSRLTVL.

V and J are TRBV7-9 and TRBJ1-2; D is undetermined. This CDR3 comprises 15 residues. Looked up from germline, CDR1 is SEHNR and CDR2 is FQNEAQ (reference sequence). Trimming pared 1 base from V and 4 bases from J, leaving 13 bases between. The CDR3 DNA sequence: TGTGCCAGCAGCTTAGTGCTCGGCGGAACCTATGGCTACACCTTC. It translates to CASSLVLGGTYGYTF.